A selection of T cell receptor beta chains follows, all from one sample in a study of Ad26.COV2.S vaccination and SARS-CoV-2 variants. Measured with immunoSEQ multiplex PCR; TCRdb has only the in-frame clones, and not every one. The sample holds about 440,000 clones, 90% seen once. Specimen: peripheral blood, collected in a trial of Ad26.COV2.S vaccine versus placebo. The receptors were sampled from a person between 18 and 59 years old who received the Ad26.COV2.S COVID-19 vaccine or a placebo. CDR3s include the opening cysteine and the closing phenylalanine or tryptophan. A D gene is named only where the DNA matches it firmly. Some rows have no size entry. The others give once, few or many, or a class for an expanded clone.

CDR3nt,CDR3aa,d_gene,j_gene,abundance,v_gene
TGTGCCAGCAGCAAAAACAGGGAACAGCCCCAGCATTTT,CASSKNREQPQHF,-,TRBJ1-5,-,TRBV7-2
TGTGCCAGCAGCGGACGGGTCTCGAGTTCAGATACGCAGTATTTT,CASSGRVSSSDTQYF,-,TRBJ2-3,-,TRBV3-1/TRBV3-2
TGTGCCAGCAGCTTAGAGGGGGGGTACGAAGCTTTCTTT,CASSLEGGYEAFF,-,TRBJ1-1,-,TRBV7-2
TGTGCCACCAGTGATTTTGGCAGCAATCAGCCCCAGCATTTT,CATSDFGSNQPQHF,-,TRBJ1-5,-,TRBV24-1
TGTGCCAGCACCTTCGTTTCAGGGGGCACGTACGAGCAGTACTTC,CASTFVSGGTYEQYF,TRBD1,TRBJ2-7,once,TRBV5-6
TGCGCCAGCAGCTTGGCCCCGGGATCAACCTACGAGCAGTACTTC,CASSLAPGSTYEQYF,-,TRBJ2-7,-,TRBV5-1
TGTGCCAGCAGCGTAGTCGCAACTAATGAAAAACTGTTTTTT,CASSVVATNEKLFF,-,TRBJ1-4,-,TRBV9
TGTGCCAGCAGCCCGCTCGCTCAGGGTGGAGGAGCTTTCTTT,CASSPLAQGGGAFF,-,TRBJ1-1,-,TRBV6-4
TGTGCCAGCCTCATCAGCGGAGGTGGTGGCGAGCAGTACTTC,CASLISGGGGEQYF,-,TRBJ2-7,-,TRBV6-6
TGTGCCAGCAGTTTATCCGCTGCGGGGAATCAGCCCCAGCATTTT,CASSLSAAGNQPQHF,-,TRBJ1-5,-,TRBV27
TGTGCCTCCATTACAGGGACCCAGGAGTCACCCCTCCACTTT,CASITGTQESPLHF,-,TRBJ1-6,few,TRBV30
TGTGCCAGTAGTAGTCCGGGACTAGTCACTACCGGGGAGCTGTTTTTT,CASSSPGLVTTGELFF,TRBD2,TRBJ2-2,-,TRBV19
TGTGCCAGCAGCCAATCGAGGGGACTTTCAGCTAACTATGGCTACACCTTC,CASSQSRGLSANYGYTF,-,TRBJ1-2,once,TRBV16
TGCAGCGTGAGGGGGGTGGTTCATCTAGCCAAAAACATTCAGTACTTC,CSVRGVVHLAKNIQYF,-,TRBJ2-4,-,TRBV29-1
TGTGCCAGCAGCTTACCCCGTCCTCCAGCGGATACGCAGTATTTT,CASSLPRPPADTQYF,-,TRBJ2-3,-,TRBV7-8
TGTGCCACTCGGGACATCGCTAATGAAAAACTGTTTTTT,CATRDIANEKLFF,-,TRBJ1-4,-,TRBV10-3
TGTGCCAGCAGCTCTAACAGGGTCCAAGAGACCCAGTACTTC,CASSSNRVQETQYF,-,TRBJ2-5,-,TRBV7-7
TGTGCCAACCCTTGGGAGCAGTACTTC,CANPWEQYF,-,TRBJ2-7,once,TRBV6-7
TGCAGCGGGGGACTAGCGGGAGTGTCAGATACGCAGTATTTT,CSGGLAGVSDTQYF,TRBD2,TRBJ2-3,once,TRBV29-1
TGTGCCAGCAGCTTACCCGGGACTAGCATGCACAATGAGCAGTTCTTC,CASSLPGTSMHNEQFF,TRBD2,TRBJ2-1,-,TRBV11-2
TGTGCCAGTAGTATAGCGGCGGGAGCGTCCTACGAGCAGTACTTC,CASSIAAGASYEQYF,TRBD2,TRBJ2-7,-,TRBV19
TGTGCCAGCACCCAGGACAGGGGGACAGATACGCAGTATTTT,CASTQDRGTDTQYF,TRBD1,TRBJ2-3,-,TRBV6-5
TGTGCCAGCAGCTTAGAACAGCAAGGCACAGATACGCAGTATTTT,CASSLEQQGTDTQYF,-,TRBJ2-3,few,TRBV7-8
TGTGCCAGCAGCTCGGGACTTCCAAACACAGATACGCAGTATTTT,CASSSGLPNTDTQYF,-,TRBJ2-3,-,TRBV11-3
TGTGCCAGCAGTGACCCCGGGGGAGCGGGGGGCACAGATACGCAGTATTTT,CASSDPGGAGGTDTQYF,TRBD2,TRBJ2-3,-,TRBV2
TGTGCCAGCAGTTACTGGGCTAGCGGGAGCCCGGACGAGCAGTACTTC,CASSYWASGSPDEQYF,TRBD2,TRBJ2-7,-,TRBV6-2/TRBV6-3
TGCGCCAGCAGCCAAGACCTGCAAGGGAACAATGAGCAGTTCTTC,CASSQDLQGNNEQFF,-,TRBJ2-1,-,TRBV4-3
TGTGCCAGCAGCTTAAGGGTAGGGTCCTACGAGCAGTACTTC,CASSLRVGSYEQYF,-,TRBJ2-7,-,TRBV7-2
TGTGCCAGCAGTCGGGTTGGGGGTGCGGGGGAGACCCAGTACTTC,CASSRVGGAGETQYF,-,TRBJ2-5,-,TRBV6-5
TGTGCCAGCAGCATAGGACAGGACTCTGGAAACACCATATATTTT,CASSIGQDSGNTIYF,TRBD1,TRBJ1-3,-,TRBV9
TGTGCCAGCGCGGGGTCAGGGGCCAACGTCCTGACTTTC,CASAGSGANVLTF,-,TRBJ2-6,-,TRBV2
TGTGCCAGCAGCTTAGGGCGGGGCGACACCGGGGAGCTGTTTTTT,CASSLGRGDTGELFF,-,TRBJ2-2,once,TRBV7-6
TGTGCCAGCAGCTTGACTAGCGGGTGGAACACCGGGGAGCTGTTTTTT,CASSLTSGWNTGELFF,TRBD2,TRBJ2-2,-,TRBV5-6
TGCGCCAGCAGCTTGGATGCGGGTCAGGGGTCCTACGAGCAGTACTTC,CASSLDAGQGSYEQYF,-,TRBJ2-7,-,TRBV5-1